This T cell receptor gamma chain was recovered during a study of Vδ1+ human thymocytes. Study-level findings and limits: Donors shared many TRG clonotypes but few TRD clonotypes. Around a fifth of thymic delta-chain sequences were Vdelta2, with few Vdelta3, unlike blood Vdelta1+ controls. Highly polyclonal TRG and TRD repertoires with Gaussian CDR3 length distributions appeared in thymus.

Thymocytes were sorted as CD3+ TCRVdelta1+ TCRVdelta2- after alphabeta T cell depletion. Vdelta1+ thymocyte sorts reached between about 98% and 99.6% purity. This CDR3 is built from 11 residues. In germline, CDR1 is EGSNGY, CDR2 YDSYNSKV. As for this clone: Its target is unknown. A junction boundary mismatches the germline segment, possibly from a read error.

Sequences come from RNA converted to cDNA by reverse transcription. Pooled V-gene forward primers with one constant-region reverse primer generated the CDR3 amplicons by multiplex PCR. TCRdb made new clone calls on the multiplex PCR reads using CATT. The repertoire consists of 8,000 to 9,000 gamma-chain clones, with roughly 56% occurring once and the leading ten covering roughly 1.4%. What was sequenced was Vdelta1+ gamma-delta thymocytes from the thymus. Subset denoted: FACS-sorted CD3+ TCRalphabeta- TCRVdelta1+ TCRVdelta2- thymocytes. The sequence derives from a girl less than two years old who had congenital heart surgery. The rearrangement links TRGV2 to TRGJ1 or TRGJ2. Assignment of the J gene here rests on matching the DNA to germline, because TCRdb gives none. CDR3 sequence reads: CAAWDALKKLF. The CDR3 DNA reads as TGTGCCGCCTGGGACGCGCTTAAGAAACTCTTT.